The clone carrying this T cell receptor beta chain was found many times. The sample is drawn from a study of molecular identifiers for immune sequencing clone quantification. CDR3 length: 14 residues. Germline V CDR1 and CDR2: SEHNR, FQNEAQ (reference sequence). V was clipped by 5 bases and J by 5 bases, with 16 bases between them. Each CDR3 protein gets one entry after TCRdb re-called the PCR reads with MiXCR. The repertoire includes about 510,000 distinct CDR3 sequences, about 22% of them detected once, and 0.7% to 0.95% sits in the top ten. The source material was naive CD8+ T cells from blood, with Jurkat cell RNA spiked in. Specified subset: FACS-sorted CD8+CD4-CCR7+CD45RA+ naive T cells. This sequence was found in a human donor in good health. Some libraries in this study had Jurkat cell RNA spiked in. This sequence joins TRBV7-9 and TRBJ2-7; either TRBD1 or TRBD2 may supply D (5 bases each). The CDR3 sequence is CASSPGTNFHEQYF. The CDR3 nucleotides read TGTGCCAGCAGCCCCGGGACGAATTTCCACGAGCAGTACTTC.